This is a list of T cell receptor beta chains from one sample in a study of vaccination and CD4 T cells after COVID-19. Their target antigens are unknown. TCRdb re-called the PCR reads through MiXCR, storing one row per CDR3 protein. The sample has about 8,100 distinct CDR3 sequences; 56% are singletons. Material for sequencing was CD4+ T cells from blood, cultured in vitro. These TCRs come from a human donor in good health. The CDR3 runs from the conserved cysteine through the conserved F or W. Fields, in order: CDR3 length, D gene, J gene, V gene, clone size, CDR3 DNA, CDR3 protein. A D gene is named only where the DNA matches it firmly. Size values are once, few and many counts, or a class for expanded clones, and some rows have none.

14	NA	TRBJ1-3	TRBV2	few	TGTGCCAGCAGTGAACCCAGAGCGGGAAACACCATATATTTT	CASSEPRAGNTIYF
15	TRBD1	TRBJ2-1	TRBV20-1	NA	TGCAGTGCTAGAGGGGCCGACAGGGGTAGAAATGAGCAGTTCTTC	CSARGADRGRNEQFF
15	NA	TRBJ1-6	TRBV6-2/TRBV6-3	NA	TGTGCCAGCAGTTACAGGGGGGATTATAATTCACCCCTCCACTTT	CASSYRGDYNSPLHF
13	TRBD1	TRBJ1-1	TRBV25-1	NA	TGTGCCAGCAGGTTAACAGGGGACACTGAAGCTTTCTTT	CASRLTGDTEAFF
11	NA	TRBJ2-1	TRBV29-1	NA	TGCAGCGTCGACCGCATCAATGAGCAGTTCTTC	CSVDRINEQFF
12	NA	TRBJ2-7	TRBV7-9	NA	TGTGCCAGCAGCGTAGGGGCCTACGAGCAGTACTTC	CASSVGAYEQYF
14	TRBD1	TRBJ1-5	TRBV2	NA	TGTGCCAGCAGGGGGGACAGTTCGGCTCAGCCCCAGCATTTT	CASRGDSSAQPQHF
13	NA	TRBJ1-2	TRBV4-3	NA	TGCGCCAGCAGCCACCCAGGGGCTTATGGCTACACCTTC	CASSHPGAYGYTF
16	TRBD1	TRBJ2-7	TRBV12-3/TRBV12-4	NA	TGTGCCAGCAGCCATACTCCGGGACAGGGGAATCGCGAGCAGTACTTC	CASSHTPGQGNREQYF
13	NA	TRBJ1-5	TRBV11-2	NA	TGTGCCAGCAGCTCGGACAGAGATCAGCCCCAGCATTTT	CASSSDRDQPQHF
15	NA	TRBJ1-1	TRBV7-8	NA	TGTGCCAGCAGCAGACTTTTTACATCGAACACTGAAGCTTTCTTT	CASSRLFTSNTEAFF
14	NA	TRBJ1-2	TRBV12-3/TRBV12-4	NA	TGTGCCAGCAGTTCCACAGGGATAGGGTATGGCTACACCTTC	CASSSTGIGYGYTF
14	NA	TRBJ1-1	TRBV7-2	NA	TGTGCCAGCAGCTTTGGACCGATGAACACTGAAGCTTTCTTT	CASSFGPMNTEAFF
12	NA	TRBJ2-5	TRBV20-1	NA	TGCAGTGCTAGCCCGAACGGGGAGACCCAGTACTTC	CSASPNGETQYF
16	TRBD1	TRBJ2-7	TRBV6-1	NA	TGTGCCAGCAGTGACCCCCGGACAGGCCTCTCCTACGAGCAGTACTTC	CASSDPRTGLSYEQYF
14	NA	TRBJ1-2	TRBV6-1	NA	TGTGCCAGCAGCCAGGCGGTTTCCCTCTATGGCTACACCTTC	CASSQAVSLYGYTF
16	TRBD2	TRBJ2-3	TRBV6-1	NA	TGTGCCAGCAGTGCCCGGACTAGCCCTAGCACAGATACGCAGTATTTT	CASSARTSPSTDTQYF
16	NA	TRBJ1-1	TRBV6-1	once	TGTGCCAGCAGTGGAGCGTTCGGCCGTTTGAAGACTGAAGCTTTCTTT	CASSGAFGRLKTEAFF
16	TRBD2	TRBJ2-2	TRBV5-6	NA	TGTGCCAGCAGCTTATTAGCGGGGACAAACACCGGGGAGCTGTTTTTT	CASSLLAGTNTGELFF
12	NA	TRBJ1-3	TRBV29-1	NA	TGCAGCGTTGTACGCGGGGGAAACACCATATATTTT	CSVVRGGNTIYF
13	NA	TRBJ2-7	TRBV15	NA	TGTGCCACCAGCAGAGGGCAGCTCTACGAGCAGTACTTC	CATSRGQLYEQYF
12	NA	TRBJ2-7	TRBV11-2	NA	TGTGCCAGCAGCTTGGGTGGAGGGGAGCAGTACTTC	CASSLGGGEQYF
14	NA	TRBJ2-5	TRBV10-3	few	TGTGCCATCAGCGAGGGACTCCACCAAGAGACCCAGTACTTC	CAISEGLHQETQYF
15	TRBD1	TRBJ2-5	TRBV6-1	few	TGTGCCAGCAGGGCGACAGGGGGTCGGCTGGAGACCCAGTACTTC	CASRATGGRLETQYF
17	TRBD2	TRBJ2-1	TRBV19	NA	TGTGCCAGTAGTCCTTTGACTAGCGGGAGCTCTTACAATGAGCAGTTCTTC	CASSPLTSGSSYNEQFF
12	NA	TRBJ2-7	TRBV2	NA	TGTGCCAGCAGTGAAGTGATCTACGAGCAGTACTTC	CASSEVIYEQYF
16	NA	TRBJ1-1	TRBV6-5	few	TGTGCCAGCAGTTACGGCGGCGTCAGGGGAGGGGCTGAAGCTTTCTTT	CASSYGGVRGGAEAFF
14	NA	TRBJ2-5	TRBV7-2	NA	TGTACCAGCAGCTTAGCCGGGGGGCTCGGGACCCAGTACTTC	CTSSLAGGLGTQYF
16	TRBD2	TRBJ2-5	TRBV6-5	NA	TGTGCCAGCAGTTACACCGGACTAGCGGGGGGGGAGACCCAGTACTTC	CASSYTGLAGGETQYF
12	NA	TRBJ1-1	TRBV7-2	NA	TGTGCCAGCACCCAGGACGTAACTGAAGCTTTCTTT	CASTQDVTEAFF
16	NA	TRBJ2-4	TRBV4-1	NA	TGCGCCAGCAGCCAAGATGACTTCGTAGCCAAAAACATTCAGTACTTC	CASSQDDFVAKNIQYF
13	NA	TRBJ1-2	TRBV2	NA	TGTGCCAGCAGTTCAGGGCCTTACTATGGCTACACCTTC	CASSSGPYYGYTF
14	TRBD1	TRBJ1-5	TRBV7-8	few	TGTGCCAGCAGCCCCGACAGGGTTGGACAGCCCCAGCATTTT	CASSPDRVGQPQHF
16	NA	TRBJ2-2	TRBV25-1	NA	TGTGCCAGCAGTGCCCGTGGGGGCCTGAGCACCGGGGAGCTGTTTTTT	CASSARGGLSTGELFF
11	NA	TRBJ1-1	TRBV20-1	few	TGCAGTGCTAGGGAGAACACTGAAGCTTTCTTT	CSARENTEAFF
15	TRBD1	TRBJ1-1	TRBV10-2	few	TGCGCCAGCAGGGACAGGGCGAACATGAACACTGAAGCTTTCTTT	CASRDRANMNTEAFF
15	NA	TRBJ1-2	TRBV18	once	TGTGCCAGCTCACCATTGGCCGTACAGGACTATGGCTACACCTTC	CASSPLAVQDYGYTF
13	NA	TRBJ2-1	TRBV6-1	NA	TGTGCCAGCAGTGAATCGCGGTACAATGAGCAGTTCTTC	CASSESRYNEQFF
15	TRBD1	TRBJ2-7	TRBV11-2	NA	TGTGCCAGCAGCTTAAAGGGACAGGGGTTAGTCGAGCAGTACTTC	CASSLKGQGLVEQYF
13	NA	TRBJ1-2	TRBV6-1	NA	TGTGCCAACAGTGAAAAAGGGGCCTATGGCTACACCTTC	CANSEKGAYGYTF